The clone carrying this T cell receptor (delta chain) was counted a few times. A read error likely explains this, since a far larger clone differs by one base. This sample includes further DNA sequences coding for the same CDR3. Bulk repertoires came from Vgamma9/Vdelta2+ or Vdelta2-negative gammadelta T cells flow-sorted from PBMC. The germline CDR1 and CDR2 sequences are GEAIGNYY and EKD. The J segment lost 0 bases and the V segment lost 0 bases, leaving 16 bases of the junction unmatched. The CDR3 extends over 20 amino acids. The data were obtained in a study of γδ T cells in repeated Plasmodium falciparum infection. Study in general: Each infection was followed by sampling at 21 days, plus baseline and some pre-infection draws.

TCRdb reanalysed the multiplex PCR reads with CATT. The table shows 53,000 or so delta-chain clones, with around 2% occurring only once. Input material: gamma-delta T cells from blood. The rearrangement uses TRDV2 and TRDJ1; the match to TRDD3 covers 9 bases. Matching the DNA to germline supplied the J gene, which TCRdb does not give. The sequence came from a pool of human donors (malaria-infected and uninfected, not separated). DNA for the CDR3: TGTGCCTGTGACACCGAACGGGGATACGCGCAGAGTGGAGACACCGATAAACTCATCTTT. Translating it yields CACDTERGYAQSGDTDKLIF.